The 30 T cell receptor beta chains in this list originate from one sample, sequenced in a study of cytomegalovirus exposure and HLA in healthy donors. The PCR employed 60 Vbeta primers together with 13 Jbeta primers. TCRdb's table, derived via immunoSEQ multiplex PCR, lists solely in-frame clones and lacks some. Among 200,000 or so clones listed, 70% to 80% were seen once. The sample consisted of PBMCs. All receptors come from a woman in her thirties in good health and CMV-seronegative.

The chain has TRBV9 and TRBJ2-1, with D perhaps matching TRBD2 (7 bases). Germline loops: CDR1 SGDLS, CDR2 YYNGEE. Trimming cost V 0 bases and J 6 bases, with 13 bases left between them. The CDR3 extends over 15 amino acids. The CDR3 spells CASSVGVGGGNEQFF. The DNA for the CDR3 is TGTGCCAGCAGCGTAGGTGTAGGGGGGGGCAATGAGCAGTTCTTC.

This sequence joins TRBV5-1 and TRBJ2-7; D is ambiguous. Between the trimmed V and J ends, which lost 5 bases and 0 bases, there was a span of 15 bases. Per the germline V gene, CDR1 is SGHRS and CDR2 is YFSETQ. The CDR3 covers 15 residues. CDR3 in amino acids: CASRSGWASSYEQYF. Here the CDR3 DNA reads TGCGCCAGCAGATCTGGCTGGGCGAGCTCCTACGAGCAGTACTTC.

The gene calls are TRBV7-8 and TRBJ2-5; the match to TRBD2 covers 12 bases. The DNA end favors TRBJ2-7, so the J call may be wrong. The CDR3 is 16 amino acids. Looked up from germline, CDR1 is SGHVS and CDR2 is FQNEAQ. This CDR3 is CASSLDGTSGFYEQYF. Written as DNA, the CDR3 is TGTGCCAGCAGCTTAGATGGGACTAGCGGGTTCTACGAGCAGTACTTC.

The rearrangement links TRBV18 to TRBJ2-1, with 9 bases fitting TRBD2. The CDR3 is 17 residues long. V lost 0 bases, J lost 2 bases, and 5 bases stayed unmatched. Germline assignment: CDR1 KGHSH and CDR2 LQKENI. The CDR3 loop is CASSPPGLAIPYNEQFF. DNA for the CDR3: TGTGCCAGCTCACCACCGGGACTAGCAATTCCCTACAATGAGCAGTTCTTC.

V usage is TRBV30 and J usage is TRBJ2-6; 13 positions agree with TRBD2. CDR1 is GTSNPN, CDR2 SVGIG, per germline (reference sequence). CDR3 length equals 16 residues. V shed 8 bases and J 0 bases; nucleotides not matched to a gene: 4. CDR3 sequence: CARGLAGVSGANVLTF. The CDR3 coding sequence is TGTGCCCGAGGACTAGCGGGAGTCTCTGGGGCCAACGTCCTGACTTTC.

The chain couples TRBV29-1 to TRBJ2-1; possibly TRBD2 for D (6 bases). V was trimmed by 4 bases and J by 7 bases, leaving 17 bases between them. This CDR3 is 14 amino acids long. In germline, CDR1 is SQVTM, CDR2 ANQGSEA. This CDR3 reads CSVVWDFERNEQFF. In nucleotides, the CDR3 is TGCAGCGTTGTCTGGGACTTCGAAAGGAATGAGCAGTTCTTC.

As to this clone: The sample contains more than one DNA sequence encoding this CDR3. The chain uses TRBV30 and TRBJ2-3; possible D gene TRBD1, 5 bases. Deletions cut 0 bases from V and 1 base from J, with 5 bases between. The CDR3 consists of 13 residues. Looked up from germline, CDR1 is GTSNPN and CDR2 is SVGIG (reference sequence). CDR3 DNA: TGTGCCTGGAGTGTAGGGGGCACAGATACGCAGTATTTT. Amino acids: CAWSVGGTDTQYF.

The V and J genes are TRBV7-2 and TRBJ2-5; a possible D gene is TRBD1 (6 bases). The CDR3 length is 12 residues. Trimming pared 7 bases from V and 5 bases from J, leaving 11 bases between. In germline, CDR1 is SGHTA, CDR2 FQGNSA. CDR3 nucleotides: TGTGCCAGCAACAGGGTGGGGGAGACCCAGTACTTC. This translates into CASNRVGETQYF.

This chain connects TRBV4-1 to TRBJ2-1; 9 bases map to TRBD1. Germline loops: CDR1 MGHRA, CDR2 YSYEKL. The CDR3 has 15 amino acids. J was trimmed by 6 bases and V by 4 bases; bases with no gene match: 7. The CDR3 region has the DNA TGCGCCAGCAGCCCCCGAGGGACAGGGCTCAATGAGCAGTTCTTC. This gives the protein CASSPRGTGLNEQFF.

This CDR3 is CASSLRGELFF. CDR3 nucleotide sequence: TGTGCCAGCAGCCTGAGGGGGGAGCTGTTTTTT. The chain couples TRBV7-6 to TRBJ2-2; D not certain. The germline V gene has CDR1 SGHVS and CDR2 FNYEAQ. The V end lost 5 bases, the J end lost 8 bases, and 6 bases lay between the germline ends. The CDR3 runs to 11 residues.

V gene TRBV30 combines with J gene TRBJ1-5, with D tentatively TRBD1 (6 bases). The CDR3 length is 13 residues. Germline V gene sequence: CDR1 GTSNPN, CDR2 SVGIG (reference sequence). Trimming removed 8 bases at V and 3 bases at J, with 14 bases between. CDR3 DNA sequence: TGTGCCGCTGACAGGTCCTCCAATCAGCCCCAGCATTTT. It yields the protein CAADRSSNQPQHF.

V usage is TRBV11-2 and J usage is TRBJ2-3; weak D call: TRBD2 (5 bases). Germline V lookup: CDR1 SGHAT, CDR2 FQNNGV. Trimming took 4 bases from V and 14 from J, leaving 19 bases between them. CDR3 length equals 13 residues. This chain's CDR3 is CASSSSMPGSLYF. The CDR3 DNA reads as TGTGCCAGCAGCTCATCAATGCCGGGGTCGCTGTATTTT.

The sample holds a few counts of this clone. Within the sample, other DNA sequences also encode this same CDR3. This rearrangement joins TRBV5-1 to TRBJ1-2, with 7 bases matching TRBD1. The CDR3 sequence is 13 residues long. Germline V gene data show CDR1 as SGHRS and CDR2 as YFSETQ. V gave up 4 bases and J gave up 2 bases; unmatched junction bases: 2. CDR3 protein: CASSRDSNYGYTF. CDR3 in DNA: TGCGCCAGCAGCCGGGACAGCAACTATGGCTACACCTTC.

With respect to this clone: The junction departs from germline at one end; a sequencing error may be responsible. This sequence joins TRBV4-1 and TRBJ2-3; D call uncertain. The germline V gene has CDR1 MGHRA and CDR2 YSYEKL. The CDR3 runs to 15 residues. CDR3 sequence: CASSQNMKSTDTQYF. CDR3 sequence (DNA): TGTGCCAGCAGCCAAAACATGAAGAGCACAGATACGCAGTATTTT.

The chain recombines TRBV7-3 with TRBJ1-2; D is possibly TRBD1 (5 bases). Between the trimmed V and J ends, which lost 5 bases and 4 bases, there was a span of 11 bases. The CDR3 is 13 amino acids. Germline-derived CDR1 and CDR2 are SGHTA and FQGTGA. CDR3 sequence (DNA): TGTGCCAGCAGCCCCGGGGGGGGCTATGGCTACACCTTC. Translated, it gives CASSPGGGYGYTF.

This chain connects TRBV2 to TRBJ1-2; D ambiguous. CDR1 is SNHLY, CDR2 FYNNEI, per germline. V was clipped by 3 bases and J by 7 bases, with 6 bases between them. This CDR3 has 11 amino acids. CDR3 loop: CASSEAGGYTF. Here the CDR3 DNA reads TGTGCCAGCAGTGAGGCGGGTGGCTACACCTTC.

The gene calls are TRBV29-1 and TRBJ2-7, with TRBD1 matching 10 bases. J lost 6 bases, V lost 5 bases, and 7 bases had no gene match. This CDR3 contains 13 residues. Looked up from germline, CDR1 is SQVTM and CDR2 is ANQGSEA. CDR3 DNA sequence: TGCAGCGTTCGTGGGACAGGGGTTAGCGAGCAGTACTTC. Its protein is CSVRGTGVSEQYF.

For the CDR3, the DNA is TGCGCCAGCAGCGGGACAGGGTCACAGCGGGGGATCTACGAGCAGTACTTC. Encoded protein: CASSGTGSQRGIYEQYF. V and J are TRBV10-2 and TRBJ2-7, with TRBD1 as a possible D gene (9 bases). Germline CDR1 reads WSHSY; CDR2 reads SAAADI. The ends were cut back, 6 bases at V and 3 bases at J, with 24 bases in the middle. This CDR3 region has 17 residues.

This clone was detected only once. The V gene is TRBV7-8, the J gene TRBJ1-3, with D possibly being TRBD1 (5 bases). Germline loops: CDR1 SGHVS, CDR2 FQNEAQ. V was cut by 4 bases and J by 0 bases, with 19 bases left in between. The CDR3 contains 18 residues. CDR3 amino acids: CASSYSLSGGDSGNTIYF. As DNA, the CDR3 is TGTGCCAGCAGCTATAGCCTGTCAGGAGGGGACTCTGGAAACACCATATATTTT. The full variable domain, rest sourced from reference TRBV7-8 and TRBJ1-3, is GAGVSQSPRYKVAKRGQDVALRCDPISGHVSLFWYQQALGQGPEFLTYFQNEAQLDKSGLPSDRFFAERPEGSVSTLKIQRTQQEDSAVYLCASSYSLSGGDSGNTIYFGEGSWLTVV.

This chain links TRBV27 with TRBJ2-1, with TRBD2 identical over 7 bases. This CDR3 has 13 residues. Germline V gene lookup returns CDR1 MNHEY and CDR2 SMNVEV (reference sequence). V shed 8 bases, J shed 5 bases, and the junction held 6 bases outside the gene matches. The CDR3 loop is CASSVAGDNEQFF. In nucleotides, the CDR3 is TGTGCCAGCTCAGTAGCGGGCGACAATGAGCAGTTCTTC.

The V call is TRBV5-1, the J call TRBJ2-2; 9 positions agree with TRBD1. Unmatched junction bases numbered 0, after V lost 0 bases and J lost 3 bases. The CDR3 has 15 amino acids. Germline V gene sequence: CDR1 SGHRS, CDR2 YFSETQ. The CDR3 reads CASSLGDRDTGELFF. The CDR3 DNA is TGCGCCAGCAGCTTGGGGGACAGGGACACCGGGGAGCTGTTTTTT.

The sample holds a few counts of this clone. This sequence joins TRBV5-1 and TRBJ2-5; 8 bases line up with TRBD1. Germline V gene data show CDR1 as SGHRS and CDR2 as YFSETQ. The V and J ends lost 4 bases and 0 bases, in that order; junction bases with no gene match: 14. The CDR3 spans 18 residues. The CDR3 reads CASSPAGTGALYQETQYF. CDR3 nucleotide sequence: TGCGCCAGCAGCCCAGCCGGGACAGGCGCATTATACCAAGAGACCCAGTACTTC.

This clone was seen only a few times. The V call is TRBV29-1, the J call TRBJ1-1; D perhaps matches TRBD1 (6 bases). The V end was cut by 4 bases, the J end by 3 bases, with 21 bases between. Germline assignment: CDR1 SQVTM and CDR2 ANQGSEA. The CDR3 runs to 16 residues. Written as DNA, the CDR3 is TGCAGCGTTGGGCGTCGACTGGGGGGGCAGGACACTGAAGCTTTCTTT. As protein: CSVGRRLGGQDTEAFF.

Only one count was recorded for this clone. In DNA, the CDR3 is TGTGCCAGCAGCCCATCTTTGGGAGGGACCTATGGCTACACCTTC. This codes for CASSPSLGGTYGYTF. The chain recombines TRBV6-5 with TRBJ1-2, with TRBD1 as a possible D gene (5 bases). Germline V gene sequence: CDR1 MNHEY, CDR2 SVGAGI. This CDR3 contains 15 residues. The V and J ends lost 6 bases and 4 bases respectively, with 18 bases between them.

This clone showed up just a few times. The CDR3 DNA reads TGTGCCAGCAGCCCGGGACTAGCGGGAGTCTACGAGCAGTACTTC. This translates into CASSPGLAGVYEQYF. V gene TRBV13 combines with J gene TRBJ2-7; 14 bases line up with TRBD2. V shed 5 bases and J 3 bases; nucleotides not matched to a gene: 3. This CDR3 spans 15 amino acids. CDR1 and CDR2 from the germline V gene are PRHDT and FYEKMQ (reference sequence).

The chain couples TRBV7-9 to TRBJ1-1, with TRBD1 matching 12 bases. Germline loops: CDR1 SEHNR, CDR2 FQNEAQ (reference sequence). Trimming took 5 bases from V and 0 from J; bases not matched to a gene: 4. The CDR3 is 16 residues long. For the CDR3, the DNA is TGTGCCAGCAGCAATCGGGACAGGGGGCTGAACACTGAAGCTTTCTTT. Encoded protein: CASSNRDRGLNTEAFF.

The V call is TRBV11-3, the J call TRBJ2-4; D might be TRBD1 (6 bases). The length of the CDR3 is 14 residues. The V end was cut by 5 bases, the J end by 8 bases, with 16 bases between. Looked up from germline, CDR1 is SGHNT and CDR2 is YENEEA. The CDR3 is CASSALGRGDIQYF. The CDR3 DNA reads TGTGCCAGCAGCGCCCTTGGCAGGGGAGACATTCAGTACTTC.

The V call is TRBV5-5, the J call TRBJ2-3, with D possibly being TRBD1 (6 bases). Trimming stripped 3 bases from V and 2 bases from J, with 7 bases between. From germline, CDR1 is SGHKS and CDR2 YYEKEE (reference sequence). The CDR3 consists of 13 residues. CDR3 sequence reads: CASSWGPTDTQYF. The CDR3 DNA reads TGTGCCAGCAGCTGGGGGCCCACAGATACGCAGTATTTT.

The chain has TRBV5-1 and TRBJ1-1; D may be TRBD1 (5 bases). Germline lookup yields CDR1 SGHRS and CDR2 YFSETQ. The CDR3 has 14 amino acids. The V end lost 4 bases, the J end lost 4 bases, and 14 bases lay between the germline ends. For the CDR3, the DNA is TGCGCCAGCAGCCTTGCCGAAGGGGTCACTGAAGCTTTCTTT. Translated, it gives CASSLAEGVTEAFF. The full variable domain, in which reference TRBV5-1 and TRBJ1-1 provide the parts outside the CDR3, is KAGVTQTPRYLIKTRGQQVTLSCSPISGHRSVSWYQQTPGQGLQFLFEYFSETQRNKGNFPGRFSGRQFSNSRSEMNVSTLELGDSALYLCASSLAEGVTEAFFGQGTRLTVV.

V and J are TRBV10-3 and TRBJ2-1; TRBD2 matches 7 bases. There are 14 residues in the CDR3. Trimming at V came to 2 bases and at J to 6 bases, leaving 4 bases not matched to a gene. Germline V lookup: CDR1 ENHRY, CDR2 SYGVKD. The CDR3: CAISEGAGSNEQFF. CDR3 sequence (DNA): TGTGCCATCAGTGAGGGAGCGGGAAGCAATGAGCAGTTCTTC.